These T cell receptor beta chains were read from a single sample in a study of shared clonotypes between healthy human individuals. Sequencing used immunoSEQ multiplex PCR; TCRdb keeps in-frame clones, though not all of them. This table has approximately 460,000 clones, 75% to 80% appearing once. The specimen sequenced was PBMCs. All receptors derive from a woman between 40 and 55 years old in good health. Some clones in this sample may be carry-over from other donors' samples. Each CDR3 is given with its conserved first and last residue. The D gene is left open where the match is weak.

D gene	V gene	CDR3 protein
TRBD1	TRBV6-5	CASTQGTGETF
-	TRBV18	CASSQQSRDYEQYF
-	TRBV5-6	CASSLGGFGELFF
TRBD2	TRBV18	CASTSGGSTDTQYF
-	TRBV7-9	CASSNRDYLDEQFF
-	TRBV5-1	CASRWRGSTDTQYF
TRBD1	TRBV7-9	CASSTRGQDYNEQFF
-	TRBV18	CASSPLMGANTGELFF
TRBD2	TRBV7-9	CASSHLWEGPETQYF
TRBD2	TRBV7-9	CASSSLAGGPGEQFF
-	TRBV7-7	CASSPAQRTDTQYF
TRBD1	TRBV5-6	CASSFGDRGGQPQHF
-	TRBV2	CASTLGPSGTGELFF
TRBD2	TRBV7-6	CASSSYSGGKETQYF
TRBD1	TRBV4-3	CASSLQGGQGYEQYF
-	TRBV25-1	CASSLTEIQETQYF
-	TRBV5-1	CASSLEERSSYNEQFF
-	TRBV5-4	CASRLRAQGDTEAFF
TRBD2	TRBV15	CATSRLPGLAGVREQFF
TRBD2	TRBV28	CASSFPREGKTELTDTQYF
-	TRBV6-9	CASGSGGSGNTIYF
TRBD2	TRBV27	CASSFRTSGRDTQYF
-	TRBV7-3	CASSLGRTGIDEQFF
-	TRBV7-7	CASSLAGGTGELFF
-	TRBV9	CASSVGQTGELFF
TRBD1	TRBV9	CASSPRTGGIDGYTF
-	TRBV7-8	CASSLGGVGTEAFF
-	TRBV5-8	CASSLLGYVGYGYTF
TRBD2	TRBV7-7	CASSSGLAGDNEQYF
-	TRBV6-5	CASSYSGRPEDLGYTF
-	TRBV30	CAWRSLAPDTQYF
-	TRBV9	CASSVGGWSTDTQYF
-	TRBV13	CASSLYVGKAFF
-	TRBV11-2	CASSLGTQGYEQYF
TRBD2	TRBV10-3	CAISESWGGNNEQFF
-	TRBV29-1	CSGTTGGGGEQFF
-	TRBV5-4	CASSLREPTDTQYF
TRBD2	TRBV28	CASSPQGLAPRDTQYF
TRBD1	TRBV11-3	CASSSRGNYGYTF
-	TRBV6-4	CASSDDSSGANVLTF
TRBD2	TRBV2	CASSEALAWETQYF
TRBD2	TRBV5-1	CASSLVGGRTTDTQYF
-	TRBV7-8	CASSPDRNQPQHF
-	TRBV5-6	CASSWGNTEAFF
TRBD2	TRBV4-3	CASSQVLAGTYEQYF
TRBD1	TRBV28	CASRGPGQGYEQYF
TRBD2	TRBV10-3	CAISRTSNEQFF
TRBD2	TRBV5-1	CASRPGTSGSDEQFF
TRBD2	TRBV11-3	CASSFSGEGPSMEQFF
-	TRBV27	CASSFGGAQRPQYF
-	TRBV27	CASRRPDTQYF
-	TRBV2	CASSEGLPGNEQFF
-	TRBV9	CASSAWDVSSYEQYF
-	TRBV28	CASSLTRVNTEAFF
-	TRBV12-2	CAWRGDTQYF
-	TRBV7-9	CASSQGRVGGYEQYF